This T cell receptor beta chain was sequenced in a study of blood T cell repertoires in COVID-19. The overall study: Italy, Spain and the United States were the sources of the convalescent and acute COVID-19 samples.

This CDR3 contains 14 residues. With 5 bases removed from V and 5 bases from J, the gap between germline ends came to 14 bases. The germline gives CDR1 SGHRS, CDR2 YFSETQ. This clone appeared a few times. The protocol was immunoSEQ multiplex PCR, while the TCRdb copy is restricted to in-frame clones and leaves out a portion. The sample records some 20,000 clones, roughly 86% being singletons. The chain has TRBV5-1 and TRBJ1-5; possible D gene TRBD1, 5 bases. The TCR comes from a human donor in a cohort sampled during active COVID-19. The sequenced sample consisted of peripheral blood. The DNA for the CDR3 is TGCGCCAGCAGTCAGTCAGGGATCGATCAGCCCCAGCATTTT. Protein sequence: CASSQSGIDQPQHF.